Below, 27 T cell receptor beta chains from the same sample are listed, as sequenced in a study of blood T cell repertoires in COVID-19 (dated by TCRdb to 2019 to 2021). Library creation used the immunoSEQ multiplex PCR assay. TCRdb re-hosts the immuneACCESS table, in-frame sequences only. Its copies lack some clones; in the studies checked, an unresolved V gene accounts for under half of them, and the cause for the rest is not known. This sample holds fewer than 650,000 clones; approximately 88% were observed only once. The top ten clones comprise 7.5% to 9% of the sample. Sequences were obtained from peripheral blood. All receptors derive from a woman aged 50 to 65 with COVID-19, enrolled during active disease.

This clone came up once. The chain joins TRBV3-1 (or the pseudogene TRBV3-2) to TRBJ2-7; possible D gene TRBD1, 6 bases. With 3 bases removed from V and 0 bases from J, the gap between germline ends came to 9 bases. The CDR3 is made up of 14 amino acids. Germline-derived CDR1 and CDR2 are LGHDT and YNNKEL (reference sequence). This CDR3 is CASSHRGNSYEQYF. For the CDR3, the DNA is TGTGCCAGCAGCCACAGGGGTAACTCCTACGAGCAGTACTTC.

The gene calls are TRBV27 and TRBJ1-1; 7 bases map to TRBD1. Losses at the gene ends were 3 bases for V and 4 bases for J; bases not matched to a gene: 2. This CDR3 has 13 amino acids. The germline V gene has CDR1 MNHEY and CDR2 SMNVEV (reference sequence). The CDR3 is CASSFRTGTEAFF. The CDR3 nucleotides read TGTGCCAGCAGTTTCCGGACAGGCACTGAAGCTTTCTTT.

In this sample, this clone turned up a few times. The V gene is TRBV6-5, the J gene TRBJ2-3, with 8 nucleotides matching TRBD1. V shed 2 bases, J shed 4 bases, and the junction held 8 bases outside the gene matches. Germline-derived CDR1 and CDR2 are MNHEY and SVGAGI. The CDR3 is made up of 16 amino acids. CDR3 amino acids: CASSYQGAAGPDTQYF. In nucleotides, the CDR3 is TGTGCCAGCAGTTACCAGGGGGCGGCAGGGCCAGATACGCAGTATTTT.

This clone was counted a single time. The gene calls are TRBV5-6 and TRBJ1-2, with D perhaps matching TRBD1 (5 bases). Between the trimmed V and J ends, which lost 4 bases and 7 bases, there was a span of 11 bases. The CDR3 has 12 residues. Germline values: CDR1 SGHDT, CDR2 YYEEEE. The CDR3 loop reads CASSTGMGGYTF. The DNA of the CDR3 is TGTGCCAGCAGCACAGGCATGGGTGGCTACACCTTC. The complete variable domain, with remaining parts taken from reference TRBV5-6 and TRBJ1-2, reads DAGVTQSPTHLIKTRGQQVTLRCSPKSGHDTVSWYQQALGQGPQFIFQYYEEEERQRGNFPDRFSGHQFPNYSSELNVNALLLGDSALYLCASSTGMGGYTFGSGTRLTVV.

The chain has TRBV2 and TRBJ2-2; 8 bases are shared with TRBD1. Trimming at V came to 7 bases and at J to 2 bases, leaving 6 bases not matched to a gene. CDR3 size: 15 residues. Germline V gene sequence: CDR1 SNHLY, CDR2 FYNNEI. CDR3 sequence (DNA): TGTGCCAGCACCCGGGACAGGTTAAACACCGGGGAGCTGTTTTTT. Translating it yields CASTRDRLNTGELFF.

The chain uses TRBV11-2 and TRBJ2-3; D remains unclear. From germline, CDR1 is SGHAT and CDR2 FQNNGV. This CDR3 is built from 13 residues. V was cut by 1 base and J by 2 bases, with 4 bases left in between. CDR3 nucleotides: TGTGCCAGCAGCTTAGGGCACACAGATACGCAGTATTTT. It encodes CASSLGHTDTQYF.

The chain recombines TRBV24-1 with TRBJ2-1; 8 nucleotides match TRBD2. The CDR3 has 16 amino acids. The V and J ends lost 1 base and 6 bases, in that order; junction bases with no gene match: 7. CDR1 KGHDR and CDR2 SFDVKD come from the germline V gene. The CDR3 bases are TGTGCCACCAGTGATTTTCCCAGCGGGGGTCCCAATGAGCAGTTCTTC. It encodes CATSDFPSGGPNEQFF.

The gene calls are TRBV3-1 (or the pseudogene TRBV3-2) and TRBJ2-2, with 14 positions matching TRBD2. CDR3 length equals 16 residues. With V trimmed by 4 bases and J by 6 bases, 4 bases remained unmatched. CDR1 and CDR2 from the germline V gene are LGHDT and YNNKEL (reference sequence). The CDR3 nucleotides read TGTGCCAGCAGCCTCTTGACTAGCGGGGGGGCCGGGGAGCTGTTTTTT. Encoded protein: CASSLLTSGGAGELFF.

V and J are TRBV30 and TRBJ1-5, with D hard to call. The CDR3 spans 15 residues. Germline V CDR1 and CDR2: GTSNPN, SVGIG (reference sequence). V was pared by 0 bases and J by 0 bases, with 9 bases between. The CDR3 protein is CAWSVQFGSNQPQHF. In nucleotides, the CDR3 is TGTGCCTGGAGTGTACAGTTCGGTAGCAATCAGCCCCAGCATTTT.

The chain has TRBV6-1 and TRBJ1-2, with TRBD1 matching 9 bases. V was clipped by 1 base and J by 6 bases; unmatched bases: 9. The CDR3 totals 16 residues. CDR1 and CDR2 from the germline V gene are MNHNS and SASEGT. In DNA, the CDR3 is TGTGCCAGCAGTGAAGTATTCGGACAGGGGCCAGATGGCTACACCTTC. Protein product: CASSEVFGQGPDGYTF.

The gene calls are TRBV24-1 and TRBJ2-1; D possibly corresponds to TRBD1 (5 bases). From germline, CDR1 is KGHDR and CDR2 SFDVKD. This CDR3 is 16 amino acids long. With 3 bases removed from V and 0 bases from J, the gap between germline ends came to 11 bases. In DNA form, the CDR3 reads TGTGCCACCAGTGATGCCAGGGTTCCCTCCTACAATGAGCAGTTCTTC. Translation: CATSDARVPSYNEQFF.

The chain has TRBV24-1 and TRBJ1-5; TRBD1 is a possible D gene (5 bases). V was clipped by 8 bases and J by 4 bases, with 8 bases between them. This CDR3 has 12 amino acids. The germline CDR1 and CDR2 sequences are KGHDR and SFDVKD. CDR3 DNA: TGTGCCACCAATCAGGGTAATCAGCCCCAGCATTTT. Protein sequence: CATNQGNQPQHF.

The rearrangement joins TRBV7-3 to TRBJ2-3, with TRBD1 identical over 7 bases. Germline trimming cut 0 bases from V and 4 bases from J; bases unmatched to any gene: 1. The germline gives CDR1 SGHTA, CDR2 FQGTGA. The CDR3 spans 14 residues. The CDR3 DNA reads TGTGCCAGCAGCTTAACAGGGGGCTCAGATACGCAGTATTTT. Its protein product is CASSLTGGSDTQYF.

The V gene is TRBV20-1, the J gene TRBJ1-1; D is undetermined. CDR3 size: 13 residues. The V end lost 3 bases, the J end lost 2 bases, and 10 bases lay between the germline ends. The germline V gene encodes CDR1 DFQATT and CDR2 SNEGSKA (reference sequence). CDR3 residues: CSASEELNTEAFF. Written as DNA, the CDR3 is TGCAGTGCTAGTGAGGAGTTAAACACTGAAGCTTTCTTT.

This clone occurred a few times. V is TRBV11-2 and J is TRBJ1-6, with 8 bases aligning to TRBD1. With V trimmed by 5 bases and J by 7 bases, 13 bases remained unmatched. Germline V CDR1 and CDR2: SGHAT, FQNNGV. CDR3 length: 17 amino acids. CDR3 sequence: CASSLGLMGQENSPLHF. In nucleotides, the CDR3 is TGTGCCAGCAGCCTAGGCCTAATGGGACAGGAAAATTCACCCCTCCACTTT.

This sequence joins TRBV3-1 (or the pseudogene TRBV3-2) and TRBJ2-5, with D possibly matching TRBD1 (5 bases). Germline V lookup: CDR1 LGHDT, CDR2 YNNKEL (reference sequence). The CDR3 covers 15 residues. The V and J ends lost 1 base and 4 bases respectively, with 13 bases between them. CDR3 coding DNA: TGTGCCAGCAGCCAAGGTATGGGGCGGCCAGAGACCCAGTACTTC. Amino acids: CASSQGMGRPETQYF.

V and J are TRBV2 and TRBJ1-2; 8 positions agree with TRBD1. CDR3 length: 14 amino acids. Looked up from germline, CDR1 is SNHLY and CDR2 is FYNNEI. V trimming: 6 bases; J trimming: 3 bases; junction bases outside the gene matches: 6. The CDR3 spells CASRHRTGYYGYTF. CDR3 bases: TGTGCCAGCAGACACAGGACAGGGTACTATGGCTACACCTTC.

This chain links TRBV3-1 (or the pseudogene TRBV3-2) with TRBJ2-1; 8 bases fit TRBD1. V dropped 3 bases and J dropped 7; count of bases not matched to a gene: 17. The CDR3 has 18 residues. CDR1 and CDR2 (germline): LGHDT, YNNKEL (reference sequence). The CDR3 sequence: CASSHLLQGAPRPNEQFF. As DNA, the CDR3 is TGTGCCAGCAGCCACCTCCTCCAGGGGGCCCCACGACCAAATGAGCAGTTCTTC.

The rearrangement uses TRBV19 and TRBJ1-3; perhaps TRBD1 as D (6 bases). Germline loops: CDR1 LNHDA, CDR2 SQIVND (reference sequence). This CDR3 has 15 residues. Deletions cut 4 bases from V and 4 bases from J, with 14 bases between. The CDR3 sequence is CASSTNGDIGNTIYF. DNA for the CDR3: TGTGCCAGTAGTACGAACGGGGACATAGGAAACACCATATATTTT. The whole variable domain, filled in from reference TRBV19 and TRBJ1-3, reads DGGITQSPKYLFRKEGQNVTLSCEQNLNHDAMYWYRQDPGQGLRLIYYSQIVNDFQKGDIAEGYSVSREKKESFPLTVTSAQKNPTAFYLCASSTNGDIGNTIYFGEGSWLTVV.

J is TRBJ1-1 and V is TRBV6-6; D gene ambiguous. CDR3 size: 13 residues. V lost 6 bases, J lost 8 bases, and 16 bases lay in between. Germline V gene data show CDR1 as MNHNY and CDR2 as SVGAGI (reference sequence). CDR3 residues: CASRAPSEEEAFF. The CDR3 bases are TGTGCCAGCAGGGCTCCTTCCGAGGAGGAAGCTTTCTTT.

The genes are TRBV19 and TRBJ1-1, with TRBD1 matching 7 bases. Trimming removed 4 bases from V and 6 bases from J; junction bases left unmatched: 2. The CDR3 has 12 residues. CDR1 and CDR2 from the germline V gene are LNHDA and SQIVND (reference sequence). The CDR3 DNA is TGTGCCAGTAGTACCGGGACAGCTGAAGCTTTCTTT. Translation gives CASSTGTAEAFF.

This chain links TRBV7-2 with TRBJ2-1; 14 bases align to TRBD2. Germline V CDR1 and CDR2: SGHTA, FQGNSA. V gave up 6 bases and J gave up 9 bases; unmatched junction bases: 10. The CDR3 consists of 16 residues. CDR3 protein: CASSRTGTSGGGEQFF. Written as DNA, the CDR3 is TGTGCCAGCAGTCGGACCGGGACTAGCGGGGGTGGTGAGCAGTTCTTC. Full variable domain (rest looked up from reference TRBV7-2 and TRBJ2-1): GAGVSQSPSNKVTEKGKDVELRCDPISGHTALYWYRQSLGQGLEFLIYFQGNSAPDKSGLPSDRFSAERTGGSVSTLTIQRTQQEDSAVYLCASSRTGTSGGGEQFFGPGTRLTVL.

V gene TRBV2 combines with J gene TRBJ2-3; 9 bases align to TRBD1. This CDR3 comprises 14 residues. J was trimmed by 4 bases and V by 5 bases; bases with no gene match: 4. CDR1 is SNHLY and CDR2 is FYNNEI in the germline V gene. The CDR3 nucleotides read TGTGCCAGCAGTCGAACAGGGGGCGCAGATACGCAGTATTTT. It specifies CASSRTGGADTQYF.

The rearrangement uses TRBV4-2 and TRBJ2-1; TRBD2 agrees at 11 bases. Trimming at V came to 0 bases and at J to 5 bases, leaving 9 bases not matched to a gene. This CDR3 spans 18 amino acids. Germline assignment: CDR1 LGHNA and CDR2 YNFKEQ. For the CDR3, the DNA is TGTGCCAGCAGCCAAGAACTAGCGGGGGCCCCGCGAGACAATGAGCAGTTCTTC. Its translation is CASSQELAGAPRDNEQFF.

The rearrangement joins TRBV6-4 to TRBJ2-1, with 11 bases that match TRBD2. Germline CDR1 MRHNA, CDR2 SNTAGT. This CDR3 region has 16 residues. Trimming at V came to 4 bases and at J to 6 bases, leaving 8 bases not matched to a gene. The CDR3 DNA follows: TGTGCCAGCAGTGTTCTAGCGGGGGGCCTATCCAATGAGCAGTTCTTC. Its protein product is CASSVLAGGLSNEQFF.

This clone was seen only once. V and J are TRBV30 and TRBJ1-1; D remains ambiguous. Germline V lookup: CDR1 GTSNPN, CDR2 SVGIG (reference sequence). The CDR3 is 16 amino acids. V was cut by 2 bases and J by 1 base, with 17 bases left in between. The CDR3 sequence is CAWSPTDAAKNTEAFF. DNA of the CDR3: TGTGCCTGGAGTCCGACCGATGCAGCGAAGAACACTGAAGCTTTCTTT.

The J gene is TRBJ2-7, the V gene TRBV7-9; no firm D call. V was trimmed by 5 bases and J by 1 base, leaving 15 bases between them. In germline, CDR1 is SEHNR, CDR2 FQNEAQ (reference sequence). CDR3 length equals 15 residues. CDR3: CASSLNARWSYEQYF. CDR3 bases: TGTGCCAGCAGCCTCAACGCCCGGTGGTCCTACGAGCAGTACTTC. The entire variable domain, with the rest obtained from reference TRBV7-9 and TRBJ2-7, is as follows: DTGVSQNPRHKITKRGQNVTFRCDPISEHNRLYWYRQTLGQGPEFLTYFQNEAQLEKSRLLSDRFSAERPKGSFSTLEIQRTEQGDSAMYLCASSLNARWSYEQYFGPGTRLTVT.